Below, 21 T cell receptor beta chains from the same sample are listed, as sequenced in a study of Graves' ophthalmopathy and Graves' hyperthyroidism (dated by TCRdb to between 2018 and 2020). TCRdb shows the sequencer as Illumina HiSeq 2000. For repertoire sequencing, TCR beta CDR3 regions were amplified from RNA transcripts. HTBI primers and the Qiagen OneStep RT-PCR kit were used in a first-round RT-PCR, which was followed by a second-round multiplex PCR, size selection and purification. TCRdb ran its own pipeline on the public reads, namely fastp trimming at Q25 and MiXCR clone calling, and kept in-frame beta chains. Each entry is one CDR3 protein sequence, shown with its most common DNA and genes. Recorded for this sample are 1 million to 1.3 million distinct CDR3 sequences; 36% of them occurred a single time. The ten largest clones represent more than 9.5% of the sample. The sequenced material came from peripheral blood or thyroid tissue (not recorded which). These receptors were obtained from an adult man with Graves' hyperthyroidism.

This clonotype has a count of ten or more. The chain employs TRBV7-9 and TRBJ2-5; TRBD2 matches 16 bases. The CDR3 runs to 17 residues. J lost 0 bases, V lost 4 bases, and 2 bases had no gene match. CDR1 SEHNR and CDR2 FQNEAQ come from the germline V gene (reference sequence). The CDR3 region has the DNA TGTGCCAGCAGCTCGGGACTAGCGGGGGGGGACCAAGAGACCCAGTACTTC. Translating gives CASSSGLAGGDQETQYF.

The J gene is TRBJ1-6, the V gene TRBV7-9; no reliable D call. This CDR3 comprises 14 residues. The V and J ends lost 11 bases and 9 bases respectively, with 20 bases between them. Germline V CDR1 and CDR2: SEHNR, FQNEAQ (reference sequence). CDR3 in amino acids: CAWSRRKGGSPLHF. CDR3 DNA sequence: TGTGCCTGGAGTCGGAGAAAGGGTGGTTCACCCCTCCACTTT.

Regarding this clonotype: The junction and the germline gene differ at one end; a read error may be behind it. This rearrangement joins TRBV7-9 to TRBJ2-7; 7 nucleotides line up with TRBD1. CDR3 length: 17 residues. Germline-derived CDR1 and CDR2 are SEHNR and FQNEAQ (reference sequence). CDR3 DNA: TGTGCCAGCAGCTACTCCCGACAGGGCAGATTGGGCTACGAGCTGTATTTC. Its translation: CASSYSRQGRLGYELYF.

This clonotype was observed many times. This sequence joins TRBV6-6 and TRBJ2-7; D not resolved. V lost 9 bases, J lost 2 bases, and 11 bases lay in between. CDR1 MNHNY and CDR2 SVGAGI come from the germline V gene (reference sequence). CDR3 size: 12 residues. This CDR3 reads CASQTDTYEQYF. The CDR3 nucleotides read TGTGCCAGTCAGACGGATACCTACGAGCAGTACTTC.

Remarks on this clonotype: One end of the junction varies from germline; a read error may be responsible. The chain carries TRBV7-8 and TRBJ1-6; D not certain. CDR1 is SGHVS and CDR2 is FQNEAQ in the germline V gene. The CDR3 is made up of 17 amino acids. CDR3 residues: CASDPREVVGSNSPLHF. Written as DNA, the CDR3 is TGCGCCAGCGACCCCCGGGAGGTCGTCGGGTCCAATTCACCCCTCCACTTT.

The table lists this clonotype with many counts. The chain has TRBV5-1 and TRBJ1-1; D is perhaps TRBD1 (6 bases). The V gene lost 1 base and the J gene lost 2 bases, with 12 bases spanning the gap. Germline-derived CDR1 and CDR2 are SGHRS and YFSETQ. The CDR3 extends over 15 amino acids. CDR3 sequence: CASSLFTGLNTEAFF. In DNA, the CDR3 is TGCGCCAGCAGCTTGTTCACAGGGCTAAACACTGAAGCTTTCTTT.

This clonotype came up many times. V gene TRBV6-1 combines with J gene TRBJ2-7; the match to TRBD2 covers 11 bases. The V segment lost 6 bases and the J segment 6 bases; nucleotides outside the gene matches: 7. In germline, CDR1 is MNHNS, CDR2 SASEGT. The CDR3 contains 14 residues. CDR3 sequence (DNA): TGTGCCAGCAGGTTAGCGGGAGGGCCAGTCGAGCAGTACTTC. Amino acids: CASRLAGGPVEQYF.

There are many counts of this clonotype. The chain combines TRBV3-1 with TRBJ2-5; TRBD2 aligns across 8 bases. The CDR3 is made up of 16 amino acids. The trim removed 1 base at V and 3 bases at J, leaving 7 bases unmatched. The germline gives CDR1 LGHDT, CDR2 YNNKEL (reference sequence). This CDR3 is CASSQAGGLVEETQYF. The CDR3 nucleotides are TGTGCCAGCAGCCAAGCGGGGGGGCTGGTTGAAGAGACCCAGTACTTC.

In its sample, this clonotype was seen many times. CDR3 protein: CASSYAGTGGALEKLFF. The CDR3 coding sequence is TGTGCCAGCAGCTATGCCGGGACAGGGGGCGCGTTAGAAAAACTGTTTTTT. This chain uses TRBV5-6 with TRBJ1-4; 12 bases are shared with TRBD1. Per the germline V gene, CDR1 is SGHDT and CDR2 is YYEEEE. This CDR3 region has 17 residues. V shed 3 bases, J shed 8 bases, and the junction held 11 bases outside the gene matches.

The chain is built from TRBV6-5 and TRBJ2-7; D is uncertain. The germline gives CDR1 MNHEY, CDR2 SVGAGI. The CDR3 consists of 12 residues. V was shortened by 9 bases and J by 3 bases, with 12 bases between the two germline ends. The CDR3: CASNQGFYEQYF. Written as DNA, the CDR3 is TGTGCCAGTAACCAAGGGTTCTACGAGCAGTACTTC.

For the CDR3, the DNA is TGTGCCTGGAGTGTACGGGGGAGAGGGCGCCGATATGAAGCTTTCTTT. Translation gives CAWSVRGRGRRYEAFF. The chain recombines TRBV30 with TRBJ1-1; a possible D gene is TRBD1 (5 bases). This CDR3 is 16 amino acids long. Germline assignment: CDR1 GTSNPN and CDR2 SVGIG (reference sequence). Trimming pared 0 bases from V and 7 bases from J, leaving 21 bases between.

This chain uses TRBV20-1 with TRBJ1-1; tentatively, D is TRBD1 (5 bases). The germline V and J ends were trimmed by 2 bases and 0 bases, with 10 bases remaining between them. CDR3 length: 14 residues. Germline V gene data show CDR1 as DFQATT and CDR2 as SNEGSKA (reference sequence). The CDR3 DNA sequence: TGCAGTGCTAGATTGGCAGGGTTGAACACTGAAGCTTTCTTT. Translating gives CSARLAGLNTEAFF.

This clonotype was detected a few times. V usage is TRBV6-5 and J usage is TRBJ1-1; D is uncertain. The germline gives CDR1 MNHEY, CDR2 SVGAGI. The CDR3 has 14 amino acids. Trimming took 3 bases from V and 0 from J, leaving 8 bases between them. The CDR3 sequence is CASSYDQMNTEAFF. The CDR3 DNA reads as TGTGCCAGCAGTTATGATCAAATGAACACTGAAGCTTTCTTT.

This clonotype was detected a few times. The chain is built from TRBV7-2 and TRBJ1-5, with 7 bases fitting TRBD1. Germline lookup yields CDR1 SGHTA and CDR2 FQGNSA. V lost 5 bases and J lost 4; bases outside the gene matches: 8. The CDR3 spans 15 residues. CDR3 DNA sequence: TGTGCCAGCAGCCTGGACAGGAGAGCTAATCAGCCCCAGCATTTT. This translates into CASSLDRRANQPQHF.

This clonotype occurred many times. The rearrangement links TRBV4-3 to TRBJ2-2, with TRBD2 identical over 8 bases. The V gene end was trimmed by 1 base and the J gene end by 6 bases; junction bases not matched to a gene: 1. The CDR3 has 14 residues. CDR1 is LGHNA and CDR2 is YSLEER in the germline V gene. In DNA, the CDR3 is TGCGCCAGCAGCCAAGCCGGGAGGGCCGGGGAGCTGTTTTTT. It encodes CASSQAGRAGELFF.

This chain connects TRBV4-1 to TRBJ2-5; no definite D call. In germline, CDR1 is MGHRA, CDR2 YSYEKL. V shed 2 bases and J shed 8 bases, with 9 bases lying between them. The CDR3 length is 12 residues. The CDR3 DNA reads TGCGCCAGCAGCCAACCACAGAGAACCCAGTACTTC. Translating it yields CASSQPQRTQYF.

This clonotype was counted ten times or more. Written as DNA, the CDR3 is TGCGCCAGCAGCCAGGTCCTAGACAGGGCAGGCACTGAAGCTTTCTTT. This gives the protein CASSQVLDRAGTEAFF. The chain combines TRBV4-3 with TRBJ1-1, with 7 bases aligning to TRBD1. Germline V gene lookup returns CDR1 LGHNA and CDR2 YSLEER. The CDR3 runs to 16 residues. J gave up 4 bases and V 3 bases, and 11 bases lay outside the gene matches.

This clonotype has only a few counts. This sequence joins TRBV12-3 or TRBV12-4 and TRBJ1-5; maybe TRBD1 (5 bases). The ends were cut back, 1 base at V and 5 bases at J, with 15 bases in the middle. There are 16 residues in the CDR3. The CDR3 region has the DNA TGTGCCAGCAGTTTAGAGATCGGGGGTGAGGATCAGCCCCAGCATTTT. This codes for CASSLEIGGEDQPQHF.

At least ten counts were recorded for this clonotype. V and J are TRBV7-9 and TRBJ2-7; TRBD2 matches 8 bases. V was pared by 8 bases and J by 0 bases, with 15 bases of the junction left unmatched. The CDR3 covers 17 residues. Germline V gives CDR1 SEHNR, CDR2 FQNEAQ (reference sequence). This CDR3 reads CASVEVGSGTRSYEQYF. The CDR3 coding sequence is TGTGCCAGCGTGGAAGTGGGTAGCGGGACTCGCTCCTACGAGCAGTACTTC.

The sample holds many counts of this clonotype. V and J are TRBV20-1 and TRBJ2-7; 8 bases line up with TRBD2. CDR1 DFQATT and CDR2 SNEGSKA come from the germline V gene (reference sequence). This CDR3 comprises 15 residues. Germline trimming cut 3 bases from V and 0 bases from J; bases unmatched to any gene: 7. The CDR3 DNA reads TGCAGTGCTAGTTTGGGCGGGGGGAACTCCTACGAGCAGTACTTC. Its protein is CSASLGGGNSYEQYF.

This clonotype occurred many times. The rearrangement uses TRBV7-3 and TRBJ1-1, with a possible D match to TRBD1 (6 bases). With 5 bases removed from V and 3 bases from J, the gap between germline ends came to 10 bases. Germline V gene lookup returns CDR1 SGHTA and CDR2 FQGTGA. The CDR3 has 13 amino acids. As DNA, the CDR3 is TGTGCCAGCAGCCGACAGGAGGACACTGAAGCTTTCTTT. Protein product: CASSRQEDTEAFF.